The 28 T cell receptor beta chains listed next were all sequenced from one sample in a study of blood T cell repertoires in COVID-19. The table came from immunoSEQ multiplex PCR; TCRdb's copy has only in-frame clones and leaves some out. This sample has around 200,000 clones; more than 70% occur once, and the top ten carry approximately 2.9%. The sample taken for sequencing was peripheral blood. These receptors all stem from a man aged 50-59 years with active or convalescent COVID-19.

The V and J genes are TRBV5-1 and TRBJ2-7; possible D gene TRBD1, 6 bases. The CDR3 has 14 amino acids. The V gene lost 1 base and the J gene lost 5 bases, with 13 bases spanning the gap. Germline CDR1 is SGHRS and CDR2 is YFSETQ. CDR3 sequence: CASSLKNRVDEQYF. In DNA, the CDR3 is TGCGCCAGCAGCTTGAAAAACAGGGTCGACGAGCAGTACTTC.

V gene TRBV10-1 combines with J gene TRBJ2-7; D remains ambiguous. V was shortened by 2 bases and J by 1 base, with 6 bases between the two germline ends. Germline lookup yields CDR1 WNHNN and CDR2 SYGVQD (reference sequence). The CDR3 has 13 residues. In DNA, the CDR3 is TGCGCCAGCAGTGAGGACACTTCCTACGAGCAGTACTTC. It is translated as CASSEDTSYEQYF.

The chain uses TRBV25-1 and TRBJ2-7; the match to TRBD2 covers 11 bases. The trim removed 3 bases at V and 5 bases at J, leaving 3 bases unmatched. Germline values: CDR1 MGHDK, CDR2 SYGVNS. The CDR3 contains 14 residues. CDR3 in DNA: TGTGCCAGCAGTGACACTAGCGGGAGCGACGAGCAGTACTTC. This sequence encodes CASSDTSGSDEQYF.

This clone was counted only a few times. The chain combines TRBV15 with TRBJ2-2, with 7 nucleotides matching TRBD2. V shed 5 bases, J shed 6 bases, and the junction held 12 bases outside the gene matches. The germline gives CDR1 LNHNV, CDR2 YYDKDF (reference sequence). This CDR3 spans 16 amino acids. The CDR3 DNA is TGTGCCACCAGCGTGAACAGCGGGGAGATCCCCGGGGAGCTGTTTTTT. Protein: CATSVNSGEIPGELFF. The entire variable domain, with the rest obtained from reference TRBV15 and TRBJ2-2, is as follows: DAMVIQNPRYQVTQFGKPVTLSCSQTLNHNVMYWYQQKSSQAPKLLFHYYDKDFNNEADTPDNFQSRRPNTSFCFLDIRSPGLGDTAMYLCATSVNSGEIPGELFFGEGSRLTVL.

V gene TRBV11-1 combines with J gene TRBJ2-1; a possible D gene is TRBD2 (5 bases). Germline V CDR1 and CDR2: SGHAT, FQDESV (reference sequence). Trimming removed 5 bases at V and 5 bases at J, with 13 bases between. CDR3 length: 14 residues. This chain's CDR3 is CASSPIERDNEQFF. Here the CDR3 DNA reads TGTGCCAGCAGCCCTATAGAGAGGGACAATGAGCAGTTCTTC.

This clone was seen a few times. The chain uses TRBV10-3 and TRBJ2-3, with D tentatively TRBD2 (6 bases). Germline V gives CDR1 ENHRY, CDR2 SYGVKD. Trimming shortened V by 3 bases and J by 4 bases, and 14 bases separated the two germline ends. The CDR3 totals 15 residues. CDR3 sequence (DNA): TGTGCCATCAGTGATTCGGGGGTAGGAGCAGATACGCAGTATTTT. It is translated as CAISDSGVGADTQYF.

This chain uses TRBV11-3 with TRBJ2-5, with D possibly matching TRBD1 (6 bases). Germline V gives CDR1 SGHNT, CDR2 YENEEA. The CDR3 sequence is 14 residues long. V was shortened by 1 base and J by 2 bases, with 8 bases between the two germline ends. CDR3 loop: CASSLGGQQETQYF. The CDR3 DNA is TGTGCCAGCAGCTTAGGGGGGCAACAAGAGACCCAGTACTTC. The full variable domain, its missing parts supplied by reference TRBV11-3 and TRBJ2-5, is EAGVVQSPRYKIIEKKQPVAFWCNPISGHNTLYWYLQNLGQGPELLIRYENEEAVDDSQLPKDRFSAERLKGVDSTLKIQPAELGDSAVYLCASSLGGQQETQYFGPGTRLLVL.

The table lists this clone with a few counts. J is TRBJ2-1 and V is TRBV9; 10 nucleotides align to TRBD2. J gave up 3 bases and V 3 bases, and 3 bases lay outside the gene matches. Looked up from germline, CDR1 is SGDLS and CDR2 is YYNGEE. This CDR3 has 15 residues. CDR3 in DNA: TGTGCCAGCAGCGAGAGCGGGAGGGACTACAATGAGCAGTTCTTC. Protein sequence: CASSESGRDYNEQFF.

This chain connects TRBV6-5 to TRBJ2-7; D call uncertain. Trimming shortened V by 7 bases and J by 1 base, and 11 bases separated the two germline ends. In germline, CDR1 is MNHEY, CDR2 SVGAGI. The CDR3 is 13 amino acids. The CDR3, as DNA: TGTGCCAGCAAACGTTGGCAGTCCTACGAGCAGTACTTC. Translation gives CASKRWQSYEQYF.

This clone turned up a few times. The CDR3 region has the DNA TGTGCCATCATGACATCGGATACGCAGTATTTT. As protein: CAIMTSDTQYF. This sequence joins TRBV10-3 and TRBJ2-3, with D unresolved. The germline V and J ends were trimmed by 7 bases and 6 bases, with 8 bases remaining between them. The CDR3 extends over 11 amino acids. Germline V gene sequence: CDR1 ENHRY, CDR2 SYGVKD.

This sequence joins TRBV27 and TRBJ1-6; weak D call: TRBD1 (5 bases). V lost 5 bases, J lost 9 bases, and 11 bases lay in between. The CDR3 spans 13 residues. The germline CDR1 and CDR2 sequences are MNHEY and SMNVEV (reference sequence). The CDR3 DNA is TGTGCCAGCAGTCTCGGAAGGGGTTCACCCCTCCACTTT. Protein sequence: CASSLGRGSPLHF.

The rearrangement joins TRBV7-3 to TRBJ2-2; TRBD2 matches 11 bases. This CDR3 has 17 residues. After removal of 1 base from V and 7 bases from J, the junction contained 8 bases not matched to a gene. The germline V gene encodes CDR1 SGHTA and CDR2 FQGTGA. DNA for the CDR3: TGTGCCAGCAGCTTAAAGGGTACTAGCGGGAGTAGCGGGGAGCTGTTTTTT. It encodes CASSLKGTSGSSGELFF.

This chain joins TRBV3-1 (or the pseudogene TRBV3-2) and TRBJ1-2; D is perhaps TRBD1 (5 bases). Per the germline V gene, CDR1 is LGHDT and CDR2 is YNNKEL (reference sequence). The CDR3 is made up of 11 amino acids. V gave up 6 bases and J gave up 7 bases, with 9 bases separating them. The DNA of the CDR3 is TGTGCCAGCAGTACAGGCGGTGGCTACACCTTC. Amino acid sequence: CASSTGGGYTF.

V and J are TRBV4-1 and TRBJ2-1, with TRBD2 matching 9 bases. Germline assignment: CDR1 MGHRA and CDR2 YSYEKL. CDR3 length: 19 residues. The V gene end was trimmed by 7 bases and the J gene end by 0 bases; junction bases not matched to a gene: 16. The DNA for the CDR3 is TGCGCCAGCACACCCCTTGGGCTAGCGGGGACCCGCTCCTACAATGAGCAGTTCTTC. It specifies CASTPLGLAGTRSYNEQFF.

The rearrangement joins TRBV5-4 to TRBJ1-1; TRBD1 aligns across 11 bases. Germline lookup yields CDR1 SGHNT and CDR2 YYREEE (reference sequence). The CDR3 sequence is 15 residues long. J lost 3 bases, V lost 4 bases, and 5 bases had no gene match. The CDR3 sequence is CASSKRTGGDTEAFF. In DNA form, the CDR3 reads TGTGCCAGCAGCAAACGGACAGGGGGCGACACTGAAGCTTTCTTT.

CDR3 coding DNA: TGTGCCAGCAGCATCGTGACTAGCGGGGGTGGGGATACGCAGTATTTT. It codes for CASSIVTSGGGDTQYF. The V gene is TRBV9, the J gene TRBJ2-3, with 12 bases that match TRBD2. After removal of 4 bases from V and 6 bases from J, the junction contained 9 bases not matched to a gene. In germline, CDR1 is SGDLS, CDR2 YYNGEE. This CDR3 has 16 amino acids.

The genes are TRBV10-3 and TRBJ1-1, with 8 bases aligning to TRBD1. The CDR3 sequence is 15 residues long. CDR1 ENHRY and CDR2 SYGVKD come from the germline V gene. The trim removed 6 bases at V and 1 base at J, leaving 7 bases unmatched. As DNA, the CDR3 is TGTGCCATCAGCGGACAGGGAAGGTGGAACACTGAAGCTTTCTTT. It is translated as CAISGQGRWNTEAFF.

The V call is TRBV7-2, the J call TRBJ1-6, with D unresolved. Trimming removed 5 bases from V and 10 bases from J, with 9 bases in between. Germline V CDR1 and CDR2: SGHTA, FQGNSA. The CDR3 spans 12 residues. The CDR3, as DNA: TGTGCCAGCAGCCTACTGAGCTCACCCCTCCACTTT. Its protein product is CASSLLSSPLHF. Looking up the rest from reference TRBV7-2 and TRBJ1-6 gives the full variable domain: GAGVSQSPSNKVTEKGKDVELRCDPISGHTALYWYRQSLGQGLEFLIYFQGNSAPDKSGLPSDRFSAERTGGSVSTLTIQRTQQEDSAVYLCASSLLSSPLHFGNGTRLTVT.

The chain has TRBV13 and TRBJ1-1; D not resolved. Germline-derived CDR1 and CDR2 are PRHDT and FYEKMQ (reference sequence). The V end was cut by 4 bases, the J end by 4 bases, with 16 bases between. CDR3 length equals 15 residues. CDR3 sequence (DNA): TGTGCCAGCAGCTACTCGAGCGGCCCGGGCACTGAAGCTTTCTTT. This gives the protein CASSYSSGPGTEAFF.

The count of this clone is one. V usage is TRBV27 and J usage is TRBJ2-2, with 8 bases that match TRBD2. Germline CDR1 MNHEY, CDR2 SMNVEV (reference sequence). V shed 5 bases, J shed 4 bases, and the junction held 6 bases outside the gene matches. The CDR3 sequence is 15 residues long. CDR3 sequence: CASSPRGGPTGELFF. The CDR3 DNA is TGTGCCAGCAGTCCTCGGGGGGGCCCCACCGGGGAGCTGTTTTTT.

The rearrangement joins TRBV30 to TRBJ2-1; TRBD2 might be the D (6 bases). Trimming pared 0 bases from V and 5 bases from J, leaving 8 bases between. Germline V CDR1 and CDR2: GTSNPN, SVGIG (reference sequence). The CDR3 spans 13 residues. The CDR3 region has the DNA TGTGCCTGGAGTGTTAGGAGGGACAATGAGCAGTTCTTC. Encoded protein: CAWSVRRDNEQFF.

This chain connects TRBV29-1 to TRBJ2-7, with D perhaps TRBD2 (6 bases). Germline assignment: CDR1 SQVTM and CDR2 ANQGSEA. V lost 6 bases, J lost 0 bases, and 15 bases lay in between. The CDR3 covers 14 residues. The CDR3 nucleotides read TGCAGCGTCGAGGGACTGTCTGGCTCCTACGAGCAGTACTTC. Its protein product is CSVEGLSGSYEQYF.

The chain couples TRBV15 to TRBJ2-3; 9 bases align to TRBD1. This CDR3 has 15 residues. J was trimmed by 1 base and V by 9 bases; bases with no gene match: 8. Germline assignment: CDR1 LNHNV and CDR2 YYDKDF (reference sequence). CDR3 coding DNA: TGTGCCACGGACAGGGGCGAGGGGGGCACAGATACGCAGTATTTT. Its translation is CATDRGEGGTDTQYF.

The chain joins TRBV18 to TRBJ2-3, with 8 bases lining up with TRBD2. The V and J ends lost 8 bases and 1 base, in that order; junction bases with no gene match: 8. Germline-derived CDR1 and CDR2 are KGHSH and LQKENI. This CDR3 is built from 15 residues. CDR3 DNA: TGTGCCAGCCGGGCGACTAGCGCAGGCACAGATACGCAGTATTTT. Protein: CASRATSAGTDTQYF.

The J gene is TRBJ1-1, the V gene TRBV19; a possible D gene is TRBD1 (5 bases). The length of the CDR3 is 13 residues. Germline CDR1 is LNHDA and CDR2 is SQIVND (reference sequence). Trimming removed 5 bases at V and 0 bases at J, with 7 bases between. The CDR3 loop reads CASSDSVNTEAFF. In DNA form, the CDR3 reads TGTGCCAGTAGTGACAGTGTGAACACTGAAGCTTTCTTT.

The CDR3 sequence: CASSKQASGRTDTQYF. CDR3 in DNA: TGCGCCAGCAGCAAGCAAGCTAGCGGGAGAACAGATACGCAGTATTTT. The chain uses TRBV5-1 and TRBJ2-3; 10 bases agree with TRBD2. Trimming took 4 bases from V and 3 from J; bases not matched to a gene: 8. CDR3 length equals 16 residues. Germline CDR1 and CDR2: SGHRS and YFSETQ.

The chain couples TRBV3-1 (or the pseudogene TRBV3-2) to TRBJ1-4, with 10 nucleotides matching TRBD1. The CDR3 runs to 15 residues. The germline V gene encodes CDR1 LGHDT and CDR2 YNNKEL (reference sequence). Trimming took 4 bases from V and 6 from J; bases not matched to a gene: 5. CDR3 nucleotides: TGTGCCAGCAGCCGCCGGGACAGGGGAGATGAAAAACTGTTTTTT. Translation gives CASSRRDRGDEKLFF.

The chain has TRBV18 and TRBJ2-6; 11 bases match TRBD2. Losses at the gene ends were 6 bases for V and 0 bases for J; bases not matched to a gene: 19. The germline V gene encodes CDR1 KGHSH and CDR2 LQKENI. The CDR3 spans 22 residues. Here the CDR3 reads CASSPTGEVRLAGPSGANVLTF. In DNA form, the CDR3 reads TGTGCCAGCTCGCCAACAGGGGAAGTAAGACTAGCGGGACCCTCTGGGGCCAACGTCCTGACTTTC. The whole variable domain, remainder taken from reference TRBV18 and TRBJ2-6, is NAGVMQNPRHLVRRRGQEARLRCSPMKGHSHVYWYRQLPEEGLKFMVYLQKENIIDESGMPKERFSAEFPKEGPSILRIQQVVRGDSAAYFCASSPTGEVRLAGPSGANVLTFGAGSRLTVL.